Below are 9 T cell receptor beta chains sequenced from a single sample in a study of blood T cells in healthy people across ages. With a J-beta primer mix and a sample-barcoded 5' primer, a second PCR ran roughly 6 to 12 cycles. In TCRdb, the 5' RACE reads were re-called with MiXCR into one record per CDR3 protein. The top ten clones hold over 9% of a sample with roughly 1.6 million distinct CDR3 sequences, about 31% of them seen once. What was sequenced was blood. The receptors were gathered from a woman in her 30s in good health.

The CDR3 DNA reads TGTGCCAGCAGTCGGGGACTAGCGTTTTCCTACGAGCAGTACTTC. This codes for CASSRGLAFSYEQYF. This chain joins TRBV12-3 or TRBV12-4 and TRBJ2-7, with 10 bases matching TRBD2. The V gene end was trimmed by 5 bases and the J gene end by 1 base; junction bases not matched to a gene: 5. This CDR3 has 15 amino acids.

The V gene is TRBV15, the J gene TRBJ2-3; 9 nucleotides agree with TRBD2. The ends lost 1 base at V and 2 bases at J; junction bases unmatched: 7. This CDR3 spans 17 amino acids. CDR1 is LNHNV, CDR2 YYDKDF, per germline (reference sequence). The DNA for the CDR3 is TGTGCCACCAGCAGAGTCGCCCTAGCGGGAAACACAGATACGCAGTATTTT. Its protein product is CATSRVALAGNTDTQYF.

In its sample, this clonotype was seen a few times. V usage is TRBV7-2 and J usage is TRBJ2-7, with 7 bases matching TRBD2. J gave up 2 bases and V 1 base, and 11 bases lay outside the gene matches. Per germline, CDR1 SGHTA and CDR2 FQGNSA. This CDR3 has 17 amino acids. As DNA, the CDR3 is TGTGCCAGCAGCTTAGGTCCAGCGGGGACGTCGGCCTACGAGCAGTACTTC. Amino acid sequence: CASSLGPAGTSAYEQYF.

This clonotype showed up just a few times. The chain combines TRBV20-1 with TRBJ2-1; D not certain. The V end lost 3 bases, the J end lost 7 bases, and 16 bases lay between the germline ends. CDR1 is DFQATT and CDR2 is SNEGSKA in the germline V gene (reference sequence). The CDR3 totals 14 residues. The CDR3 sequence: CSARTSTELNEQFF. DNA for the CDR3: TGCAGTGCTAGGACCTCTACGGAATTGAATGAGCAGTTCTTC.

This chain connects TRBV28 to TRBJ2-1; D is possibly TRBD2 (6 bases). Germline V CDR1 and CDR2: MDHEN, SYDVKM. Trimming took off 8 bases at V and 6 bases at J, with 14 bases between the two ends. The CDR3 spans 13 residues. CDR3 sequence (DNA): TGTGCCAGCGCCCTAGGGAGGATCAATGAGCAGTTCTTC. The encoded protein is CASALGRINEQFF.

The sample holds many counts of this clonotype. This sequence joins TRBV7-9 and TRBJ2-7; D gene uncertain. CDR1 and CDR2 from the germline V gene are SEHNR and FQNEAQ (reference sequence). With 5 bases removed from V and 0 bases from J, the gap between germline ends came to 5 bases. There are 12 residues in the CDR3. CDR3 nucleotide sequence: TGTGCCAGCAGCAAAGTCTCCTACGAGCAGTACTTC. It codes for CASSKVSYEQYF.

As regards this clonotype: A much larger clone differs by one base, so this may be a read error. V and J are TRBV5-6 and TRBJ2-1; a weak D match, TRBD2 (6 bases). The germline CDR1 and CDR2 sequences are SGHDT and YYEEEE. The CDR3 covers 15 residues. The CDR3 protein is CASGGEAGSYNERFF. The CDR3 DNA follows: TGTGCCAGCGGGGGTGAGGCGGGATCCTACAATGAGCGGTTCTTC.

CDR3 sequence: CASTTGYGEQFF. The CDR3, as DNA: TGTGCCAGCACAACAGGGTACGGTGAGCAGTTCTTC. The chain has TRBV2 and TRBJ2-1; tentative D call: TRBD1 (6 bases). The CDR3 is 12 residues long. Trimming removed 7 bases at V and 9 bases at J, with 13 bases between. The germline CDR1 and CDR2 sequences are SNHLY and FYNNEI.

The chain is built from TRBV14 and TRBJ2-7, with D perhaps TRBD2 (5 bases). This CDR3 region has 17 residues. V lost 0 bases, J lost 9 bases, and 24 bases lay in between. CDR1 and CDR2 from the germline V gene are SGHDN and FVKESK. CDR3 residues: CASSQEGGMGAPLGQYF. The CDR3 bases are TGTGCCAGCAGCCAAGAGGGCGGCATGGGAGCTCCGCTCGGGCAGTACTTC.